The rows below give T cell receptor beta chains drawn from one sample of a study of T cell clonotyping in hematopoietic cell transplantation. Produced via immunoSEQ multiplex PCR; TCRdb's table is partial and in-frame only. The repertoire consists of 9,500 to 11,000 clones, with approximately 88% occurring once and the leading ten covering 35% to 45%. Source: PBMCs, taken 180 days after allogeneic stem cell transplant. The source of these receptors is a male patient between 55 and 70 years old who had an allogeneic stem cell transplant from an unrelated donor, so the T cells may come from the graft donor. Some clones in this sample may be carry-over from other donors' samples. Each CDR3 is given with its conserved first and last residue. A D gene is named only where the DNA matches it firmly. For some rows the clone size is stated as once, few or many, or as a class when expanded; others skip it.

J,D,V,size,DNA,CDR3
TRBJ1-5,NA,TRBV7-2,NA,TGTGCCAGCAGCTTAGATTATCAGGTCCAGCATTTT,CASSLDYQVQHF
TRBJ1-1,NA,TRBV9,NA,TGTGCCAGCAGCGTAGACTACATGAACACTGAAGCTTTCTTT,CASSVDYMNTEAFF
TRBJ1-3,NA,TRBV19,NA,TGTGCCAGTACCCCGACGGTGACCTCTGGAAACACCATATATTTT,CASTPTVTSGNTIYF
TRBJ1-1,NA,TRBV5-6,once,TGTGCCAGCAGCTCCAGGTGGTACACTGAAGCTTTCTTT,CASSSRWYTEAFF
TRBJ2-2,NA,TRBV6-6,NA,TGTGCCAGCAGCACCCCAGTAAACACCGGGGAGCTGTTTTTT,CASSTPVNTGELFF
TRBJ2-3,NA,TRBV2,NA,TGTGCCAGCAGTGTCTGGGCAATTGGGGATACGCAGTATTTT,CASSVWAIGDTQYF
TRBJ1-6,TRBD1,TRBV5-4,once,TGTGCCAGCAGCTTTATCGGGGACAGGCGTTCACCCCTCCACTTT,CASSFIGDRRSPLHF
TRBJ2-1,NA,TRBV6-5,NA,TGTGCCAGCAGTGGCGGGGCGAGCTCCTACAATGAGCAGTTCTTC,CASSGGASSYNEQFF
TRBJ2-6,NA,TRBV9,NA,TGTGCCAGCGCAGGGGATGGGGCCAACGTCCTGACTTTC,CASAGDGANVLTF
TRBJ1-5,NA,TRBV2,NA,TGTGCCAGCAGACAGGTTGATCAGCCCCAGCATTTT,CASRQVDQPQHF
TRBJ1-4,NA,TRBV11-1,few,TGTGCCAGCAGCTTAGAAGGGGATGAAAAACTGTTTTTT,CASSLEGDEKLFF
TRBJ1-3,NA,TRBV2,NA,TGTGCCAGCAGTGCCGGACAGCCCGTCTCTGGAAACACCATATATTTT,CASSAGQPVSGNTIYF
TRBJ1-5,NA,TRBV2,NA,TGTGCCAGCAGGCCAGTTGGGACGTTTAATCAGCCCCAGCATTTT,CASRPVGTFNQPQHF
TRBJ2-1,NA,TRBV14,once,TGTGCCAGCAGCCAACTTAGGGGAGCTGAGCAGTTCTTC,CASSQLRGAEQFF
TRBJ1-1,NA,TRBV7-2,NA,TGTGCCAGCAGCTTAATGGGGGCGACGAACACTGAAGCTTTCTTT,CASSLMGATNTEAFF
TRBJ2-3,TRBD2,TRBV4-2,once,TGTGCCAGCAGCGTCCGGGCAGCGGGGGGTGCAGATACGCAGTATTTT,CASSVRAAGGADTQYF
TRBJ1-6,NA,TRBV19,NA,TGTGCCAGTACCCCTGAGGGTTTGAGAGATTCACCCCTCCACTTT,CASTPEGLRDSPLHF
TRBJ2-2,TRBD1,TRBV18,NA,TGTGCCAGCTCACTTAGGACAGGGAGCGTCCCCGGGGAGCTGTTTTTT,CASSLRTGSVPGELFF
TRBJ2-5,NA,TRBV25-1,NA,TGTGCCACCCCTGGGACCGGGGAGACCCAGTACTTC,CATPGTGETQYF
TRBJ1-4,NA,TRBV5-4,NA,TGTGCCAGCAGCTTGGGGGGGGCAGGTGAAAAACTGTTTTTT,CASSLGGAGEKLFF
TRBJ1-1,TRBD1,TRBV9,NA,TGTGCCAGCAGCACGACAGGGTGGGGTTTCACTGAAGCTTTCTTT,CASSTTGWGFTEAFF
TRBJ1-1,NA,TRBV15,NA,TGTGCCACCAGCAGAGATTACAGCACTGAAGCTTTCTTT,CATSRDYSTEAFF
TRBJ1-4,NA,TRBV29-1,NA,TGCAGCGTTGAAGATCGCGAAAAACTGTTTTTT,CSVEDREKLFF
TRBJ2-7,TRBD2,TRBV9,once,TGTGCCAGCAGCCCCCGGGGGGGGAACTCCTACGAGCAGTACTTC,CASSPRGGNSYEQYF
TRBJ1-1,NA,TRBV7-2,NA,TGTGCCAGCAGCCGTAACCCACAGGCGGAAGCTTTCTTT,CASSRNPQAEAFF
TRBJ1-2,NA,TRBV5-4,NA,TGTGCCAGCAGCTTTGGGTCAGGTCAGAACTATGGCTACACCTTC,CASSFGSGQNYGYTF